One and the same sample provided the 26 T cell receptor beta chains below, sequenced in a study of CD8 T cells in Susac syndrome. Roughly 0.45 to 1 ug RNA was reverse transcribed with random hexamers. TCRdb re-analysed the immunoSEQ multiplex PCR reads in MiXCR, keeping a single row per CDR3 protein. The sample has hundreds of thousands of distinct CDR3 sequences; over 75% are singletons. The sequencing sample was made of CD8+ T cells from PBMCs. Every receptor here comes from a human donor with multiple sclerosis.

V and J are TRBV11-3 and TRBJ2-1, with a tentative D call TRBD2 (5 bases). Trimming stripped 4 bases from V and 5 bases from J, with 9 bases between. The CDR3 totals 13 residues. CDR1 SGHNT and CDR2 YENEEA come from the germline V gene. CDR3 bases: TGTGCCAGCAGCTCTAGAGCGGACAATGAGCAGTTCTTC. Protein: CASSSRADNEQFF.

The chain couples TRBV7-6 to TRBJ2-7, with TRBD2 identical over 11 bases. V lost 5 bases, J lost 2 bases, and 5 bases stayed unmatched. The CDR3 loop spans 15 amino acids. Germline loops: CDR1 SGHVS, CDR2 FNYEAQ. CDR3: CASSAGTSGPYEQYF. The CDR3, as DNA: TGTGCCAGCAGCGCCGGGACTAGCGGACCCTACGAGCAGTACTTC.

The chain uses TRBV11-2 and TRBJ1-1; D unresolved. The CDR3 has 15 amino acids. V was clipped by 3 bases and J by 0 bases, with 11 bases between them. CDR1 is SGHAT, CDR2 FQNNGV, per germline. In DNA form, the CDR3 reads TGTGCCAGCAGCTTTCCTAGCCTGTTGAACACTGAAGCTTTCTTT. It codes for CASSFPSLLNTEAFF.

The V and J genes are TRBV12-3 or TRBV12-4 and TRBJ1-1; 7 bases line up with TRBD1. This CDR3 has 15 residues. The ends lost 5 bases at V and 3 bases at J; junction bases unmatched: 9. CDR3 coding DNA: TGTGCCAGCAGTCCGACAGGGCGGCTCGACACTGAAGCTTTCTTT. Its protein product is CASSPTGRLDTEAFF.

The gene calls are TRBV7-9 and TRBJ2-7; D possibly matches TRBD1 or TRBD2 (6 bases each). Trimming removed 5 bases at V and 2 bases at J, with 19 bases between. This CDR3 has 16 residues. Germline assignment: CDR1 SEHNR and CDR2 FQNEAQ (reference sequence). The CDR3 DNA is TGTGCCAGCAGCCGTGCTACGGGGGCGACTACCTACGAGCAGTACTTC. This gives the protein CASSRATGATTYEQYF.

This chain links TRBV6-2 or TRBV6-3 with TRBJ2-7; TRBD2 might be the D (6 bases). V was pared by 6 bases and J by 3 bases, with 18 bases between. The CDR3 runs 15 residues. Germline loops: CDR1 MNHEY, CDR2 SVGEGT. The CDR3 reads CASRWDLRGYYEQYF. In nucleotides, the CDR3 is TGTGCCAGCAGATGGGACTTGCGGGGCTACTACGAGCAGTACTTC.

This clonotype was seen just once. V usage is TRBV2 and J usage is TRBJ2-7, with a weak D call TRBD1 (6 bases). Trimming pared 7 bases from V and 2 bases from J, leaving 12 bases between. The CDR3 length is 13 residues. Germline loops: CDR1 SNHLY, CDR2 FYNNEI. CDR3 region: CASIRTEAYEQYF. CDR3 DNA: TGTGCCAGCATTAGGACAGAAGCCTACGAGCAGTACTTC.

This sequence joins TRBV7-9 and TRBJ2-2; 8 nucleotides line up with TRBD1. Per the germline V gene, CDR1 is SEHNR and CDR2 is FQNEAQ (reference sequence). The trim removed 1 base at V and 6 bases at J, leaving 7 bases unmatched. This CDR3 has 16 amino acids. The CDR3: CASSLDGQGVAGELFF. The CDR3 coding sequence is TGTGCCAGCAGCTTAGATGGACAGGGTGTCGCCGGGGAGCTGTTTTTT.

The J gene is TRBJ1-6, the V gene TRBV28, with D perhaps TRBD1 (5 bases). Germline lookup yields CDR1 MDHEN and CDR2 SYDVKM. This CDR3 is built from 14 residues. V dropped 6 bases and J dropped 8 bases, with 14 bases sitting between them. The CDR3 loop reads CASRTAQNYSPLHF. CDR3 sequence (DNA): TGTGCCAGCAGGACAGCACAGAATTATTCACCCCTCCACTTT.

This chain uses TRBV28 with TRBJ2-1; D unclear. Deletions cut 2 bases from V and 10 bases from J, with 12 bases between. The germline gives CDR1 MDHEN, CDR2 SYDVKM. The CDR3 loop spans 13 amino acids. The CDR3 here is CASSLGLRMEQFF. CDR3 coding DNA: TGTGCCAGCAGTTTAGGCCTTCGAATGGAGCAGTTCTTC.

The chain joins TRBV28 to TRBJ1-4; D unresolved. V gave up 6 bases and J gave up 7 bases, with 9 bases separating them. The V gene's germline CDR1 is MDHEN and CDR2 SYDVKM. This CDR3 is 12 amino acids long. DNA of the CDR3: TGTGCCAGCAGCCCCCTGTCTGAAAAACTGTTTTTT. Its translation is CASSPLSEKLFF.

The chain employs TRBV10-3 and TRBJ1-1; D not resolved. Trimming removed 8 bases at V and 3 bases at J, with 16 bases between. This CDR3 has 14 amino acids. CDR1 and CDR2 from the germline V gene are ENHRY and SYGVKD. The CDR3, as DNA: TGTGCCATCCGGCCCGGGATGGGAGACACTGAAGCTTTCTTT. This translates into CAIRPGMGDTEAFF.

CDR3 coding DNA: TGTGCCATCAGTGAGTCAGGGACAGGGGGCAATCAGCCCCAGCATTTT. It codes for CAISESGTGGNQPQHF. The chain links TRBV10-3 to TRBJ1-5; TRBD1 agrees at 10 bases. The CDR3 has 16 amino acids. V lost 0 bases to trimming and J lost 2 bases; unmatched junction nucleotides: 1. Germline CDR1 ENHRY, CDR2 SYGVKD.

This chain joins TRBV27 and TRBJ2-1; possibly TRBD1 or TRBD2 for D (5 bases each). The CDR3 consists of 17 residues. Trimming stripped 6 bases from V and 6 bases from J, with 24 bases between. Per the germline V gene, CDR1 is MNHEY and CDR2 is SMNVEV (reference sequence). The DNA for the CDR3 is TGTGCCAGCAGCCAGCGGCCGGCAGGGAGACTGGGCAATGAGCAGTTCTTC. It is translated as CASSQRPAGRLGNEQFF.

The CDR3, as DNA: TGTGCCAGCAGAGGGACAGGGGGAAGGGACGAGCAGTACTTC. It translates to CASRGTGGRDEQYF. The genes are TRBV28 and TRBJ2-7; 11 bases agree with TRBD1. The CDR3 is 14 residues long. The V gene end was trimmed by 6 bases and the J gene end by 5 bases; junction bases not matched to a gene: 6. Germline CDR1 reads MDHEN; CDR2 reads SYDVKM.

The chain couples TRBV20-1 to TRBJ1-1; 7 positions agree with TRBD1. The CDR3 totals 17 residues. CDR1 and CDR2 from the germline V gene are DFQATT and SNEGSKA (reference sequence). V gave up 0 bases and J gave up 8 bases; unmatched junction bases: 18. The CDR3: CSARDPIGTAVEREAFF. The DNA of the CDR3 is TGCAGTGCTAGAGATCCGATCGGGACAGCCGTAGAACGAGAAGCTTTCTTT.

The CDR3 here is CSVYRGGGTEAFF. The CDR3 DNA sequence: TGCAGCGTTTACAGGGGGGGTGGCACTGAAGCTTTCTTT. The rearrangement joins TRBV29-1 to TRBJ1-1; 8 nucleotides align to TRBD1. CDR3 size: 13 residues. V shed 5 bases, J shed 4 bases, and the junction held 6 bases outside the gene matches. Germline loops: CDR1 SQVTM, CDR2 ANQGSEA. Variable domain in full (rest from reference TRBV29-1 and TRBJ1-1): SAVISQKPSRDICQRGTSLTIQCQVDSQVTMMFWYRQQPGQSLTLIATANQGSEATYESGFVIDKFPISRPNLTFSTLTVSNMSPEDSSIYLCSVYRGGGTEAFFGQGTRLTVV.

V usage is TRBV12-3 or TRBV12-4 and J usage is TRBJ2-1, with 10 positions matching TRBD1. V shed 6 bases, J shed 8 bases, and the junction held 16 bases outside the gene matches. This CDR3 has 17 residues. The CDR3 bases are TGTGCCAGCAGAGGGGACAGGGGTAGATTTCGTGGGGATGAGCAGTTCTTC. Encoded protein: CASRGDRGRFRGDEQFF.

The genes are TRBV21-1 and TRBJ1-1. TRBV21-1 is deemed a pseudogene. CDR3 size: 14 residues. This CDR3 is CASSKGTSNTEAFF. The CDR3 region has the DNA TGTGCCAGCAGCAAAGGTACATCGAACACTGAAGCTTTCTTT.

This chain uses TRBV6-2 or TRBV6-3 with TRBJ2-2; D possibly matches TRBD1 or TRBD2 (5 bases each). The V gene lost 2 bases and the J gene lost 6 bases, with 10 bases spanning the gap. CDR3 length: 14 amino acids. Germline V gene data show CDR1 as MNHEY and CDR2 as SVGEGT. The CDR3 region is CASSYVRGPGELFF. The CDR3 region has the DNA TGTGCCAGCAGTTACGTCCGGGGACCCGGGGAGCTGTTTTTT.

This sequence joins TRBV10-3 and TRBJ2-3; 7 nucleotides line up with TRBD2. Germline V gene data show CDR1 as ENHRY and CDR2 as SYGVKD. This CDR3 spans 14 amino acids. CDR3 residues: CAFKRDGSTDTQYF. The CDR3 nucleotides read TGTGCGTTTAAGCGGGACGGGAGTACAGATACGCAGTATTTT.

V gene TRBV15 combines with J gene TRBJ2-7; D is unclear. Germline-derived CDR1 and CDR2 are LNHNV and YYDKDF (reference sequence). This CDR3 has 14 residues. The V end lost 3 bases, the J end lost 2 bases, and 11 bases lay between the germline ends. CDR3 in amino acids: CATSRAVGAYEQYF. The CDR3 nucleotides read TGTGCCACCAGCAGGGCCGTAGGAGCCTACGAGCAGTACTTC.

The chain carries TRBV20-1 and TRBJ2-1; no reliable D call. Germline V gene lookup returns CDR1 DFQATT and CDR2 SNEGSKA (reference sequence). The CDR3 has 10 residues. V lost 6 bases and J lost 4, with 4 bases in between. This CDR3 reads CSATYNEQFF. The CDR3 DNA is TGCAGTGCCACATACAATGAGCAGTTCTTC.

A single count supports this clonotype. J is TRBJ2-3 and V is TRBV7-9, with TRBD2 identical over 7 bases. V was clipped by 5 bases and J by 1 base; unmatched bases: 9. This CDR3 has 16 amino acids. CDR1 is SEHNR and CDR2 is FQNEAQ in the germline V gene (reference sequence). The CDR3 loop reads CASSAWREYGTDTQYF. The DNA for the CDR3 is TGTGCCAGCAGCGCCTGGCGGGAGTACGGCACAGATACGCAGTATTTT. Based on the CDR3 plus reference TRBV7-9 and TRBJ2-3, the full variable domain is DTGVSQNPRHKITKRGQNVTFRCDPISEHNRLYWYRQTLGQGPEFLTYFQNEAQLEKSRLLSDRFSAERPKGSFSTLEIQRTEQGDSAMYLCASSAWREYGTDTQYFGPGTRLTVL.

The chain uses TRBV6-1 and TRBJ2-1; 9 bases map to TRBD2. Germline V gene data show CDR1 as MNHNS and CDR2 as SASEGT. The CDR3 covers 17 residues. The V and J ends lost 6 bases and 5 bases, in that order; junction bases with no gene match: 14. CDR3 protein: CASRLSPYSGGNNEQFF. CDR3 coding DNA: TGTGCCAGCAGGCTGTCTCCGTATAGCGGGGGAAACAATGAGCAGTTCTTC.

This chain links TRBV29-1 with TRBJ1-1; the D gene is possibly TRBD1 (6 bases). The CDR3 runs 18 residues. Germline CDR1 is SQVTM and CDR2 is ANQGSEA. V lost 0 bases to trimming and J lost 2 bases, with 22 bases between them. CDR3: CSVEDGPRGQVENTEAFF. The CDR3 nucleotides read TGCAGCGTTGAAGACGGTCCGCGGGGGCAAGTTGAAAACACTGAAGCTTTCTTT.